One sample yielded the 10 T cell receptor beta chains listed below, sequenced in a study of shared clonotypes between healthy human individuals. Naive CD8 isolation took CD45RO-negative cells positively selected for CCR7 and excluded terminally differentiated effector memory CD45RA+ cells. Clones were read by immunoSEQ multiplex PCR, and TCRdb kept only the in-frame ones, dropping some. The sample includes 700,000 to 950,000 clones, about 97% of them seen just once. Sequencing was carried out using naive CD8+ T cells sorted from blood. The receptors were gathered from a man aged 25-40 years in good health.

This chain links TRBV9 with TRBJ1-5; a weak D match, TRBD1 (5 bases). The germline V gene encodes CDR1 SGDLS and CDR2 YYNGEE. The CDR3 runs to 13 residues. The V end lost 3 bases, the J end lost 7 bases, and 11 bases lay between the germline ends. The CDR3 protein is CASSGDGGQPQHF. CDR3 DNA: TGTGCCAGCAGCGGAGACGGGGGGCAGCCCCAGCATTTT.

This sequence joins TRBV27 and TRBJ2-7; perhaps D is TRBD1 or TRBD2 (6 bases each). Germline V gene sequence: CDR1 MNHEY, CDR2 SMNVEV (reference sequence). The CDR3 sequence is 16 residues long. Trimming removed 5 bases from V and 2 bases from J, with 19 bases in between. The CDR3 reads CASSLALGGAAYEQYF. The CDR3 DNA follows: TGTGCCAGCAGTCTAGCCCTCGGGGGCGCGGCCTACGAGCAGTACTTC.

This chain connects TRBV7-9 to TRBJ2-7; TRBD1 is a possible D gene (6 bases). Germline V gene lookup returns CDR1 SEHNR and CDR2 FQNEAQ (reference sequence). The V gene lost 5 bases and the J gene lost 1 base, with 15 bases spanning the gap. This CDR3 contains 15 residues. For the CDR3, the DNA is TGTGCCAGCAGCCCCCCTTTGGGGGCTTCCTACGAGCAGTACTTC. Protein product: CASSPPLGASYEQYF. Looking up the rest from reference TRBV7-9 and TRBJ2-7 gives the full variable domain: DTGVSQNPRHKITKRGQNVTFRCDPISEHNRLYWYRQTLGQGPEFLTYFQNEAQLEKSRLLSDRFSAERPKGSFSTLEIQRTEQGDSAMYLCASSPPLGASYEQYFGPGTRLTVT.

The chain carries TRBV7-9 and TRBJ2-5, with 11 bases that match TRBD1. The CDR3 is 15 amino acids. The germline gives CDR1 SEHNR, CDR2 FQNEAQ (reference sequence). J was trimmed by 6 bases and V by 4 bases; bases with no gene match: 7. Here the CDR3 reads CASSWTGGAQKTQYF. The DNA for the CDR3 is TGTGCCAGCAGCTGGACAGGGGGCGCGCAAAAGACCCAGTACTTC.

This sequence joins TRBV6-6 and TRBJ2-2; no reliable D call. Germline assignment: CDR1 MNHNY and CDR2 SVGAGI (reference sequence). Trimming stripped 5 bases from V and 8 bases from J, with 9 bases between. The CDR3 covers 12 residues. The CDR3 DNA is TGTGCCAGCAGTGCCAGTTTAGGGGAGCTGTTTTTT. It encodes CASSASLGELFF.

This clone was picked up one time. At one boundary the junction diverges from the germline segment, which might be a read error. The rearrangement joins TRBV4-1 to TRBJ2-3; 8 bases are a match to TRBD2. The CDR3 extends over 14 amino acids. Germline CDR1 reads MGHRA; CDR2 reads YSYEKL. This CDR3 reads CASRDRTSKDTQYF. The DNA for the CDR3 is TGCGCCAGCAGAGATAGGACTAGCAAAGATACGCAGTATTTT.

This clone was seen once. The gene calls are TRBV7-3 and TRBJ2-1; 10 positions match TRBD2. The ends lost 5 bases at V and 4 bases at J; junction bases unmatched: 8. There are 16 residues in the CDR3. Per germline, CDR1 SGHTA and CDR2 FQGTGA. In DNA form, the CDR3 reads TGTGCCAGCAGCCAAGAGGGACTAGCGAAATACAATGAGCAGTTCTTC. As protein: CASSQEGLAKYNEQFF.

The CDR3 loop reads CASSPTASYEQYF. In DNA form, the CDR3 reads TGTGCCAGCAGTCCCACCGCCTCCTACGAGCAGTACTTC. The gene calls are TRBV28 and TRBJ2-7; D call uncertain. The V gene's germline CDR1 is MDHEN and CDR2 SYDVKM. Trimming removed 5 bases from V and 0 bases from J, with 8 bases in between. The CDR3 consists of 13 residues.

V usage is TRBV7-3 and J usage is TRBJ2-1, with D perhaps matching TRBD1 (5 bases). Germline V gives CDR1 SGHTA, CDR2 FQGTGA. This CDR3 spans 15 amino acids. V lost 5 bases and J lost 4, with 15 bases in between. DNA of the CDR3: TGTGCCAGCAGCCCAGGTCAGGGAACATACAATGAGCAGTTCTTC. The encoded protein is CASSPGQGTYNEQFF.

This chain joins TRBV5-5 and TRBJ2-7, with 10 nucleotides matching TRBD2. Germline V gene lookup returns CDR1 SGHKS and CDR2 YYEKEE (reference sequence). This CDR3 is 15 amino acids long. V was pared by 1 base and J by 6 bases, with 7 bases of the junction left unmatched. CDR3 loop: CASSLYQREGIEQYF. Here the CDR3 DNA reads TGTGCCAGCAGCTTGTACCAGCGGGAGGGAATCGAGCAGTACTTC.